What follows are 14 T cell receptor beta chains derived from one specimen sequenced in a study of cytotoxic CD8 clonotypes in ibrutinib-treated CLL. Data came from immunoSEQ multiplex PCR; TCRdb stores just in-frame clones and leaves some out. Among approximately 74,000 clones listed, approximately 80% were seen once. The sample in question was PBMCs, obtained at disease progression, from a patient treated with ibrutinib. Receptors were obtained from a human donor with chronic lymphocytic leukemia.

The chain recombines TRBV6-5 with TRBJ2-7; possible D gene TRBD1, 6 bases. CDR1 and CDR2 (germline): MNHEY, SVGAGI. The V end was cut by 5 bases, the J end by 2 bases, with 10 bases between. The CDR3 is made up of 13 amino acids. The CDR3 DNA sequence: TGTGCCAGCAGTCCCGACAGGCCCTACGAGCAGTACTTC. Encoded protein: CASSPDRPYEQYF.

V is TRBV9 and J is TRBJ2-1, with D perhaps TRBD2 (5 bases). V was trimmed by 0 bases and J by 4 bases, leaving 5 bases between them. Germline V gives CDR1 SGDLS, CDR2 YYNGEE. The CDR3 loop spans 13 amino acids. The CDR3 sequence is CASSVGRYNEQFF. The CDR3 nucleotides are TGTGCCAGCAGCGTAGGGAGGTACAATGAGCAGTTCTTC.

The chain recombines TRBV11-2 with TRBJ1-3; the D is unclear. Germline assignment: CDR1 SGHAT and CDR2 FQNNGV. The CDR3 loop spans 16 amino acids. V was pared by 1 base and J by 4 bases, with 14 bases between. The CDR3 region is CASSLGQWVTGNTIYF. CDR3 nucleotide sequence: TGTGCCAGCAGCTTAGGTCAATGGGTGACAGGAAACACCATATATTTT. The variable domain in full, completed from reference TRBV11-2 and TRBJ1-3, reads EAGVAQSPRYKIIEKRQSVAFWCNPISGHATLYWYQQILGQGPKLLIQFQNNGVVDDSQLPKDRFSAERLKGVDSTLKIQPAKLEDSAVYLCASSLGQWVTGNTIYFGEGSWLTVV.

This clone came up many times. The CDR3 sequence is CASSIGRQGTGEKLFF. CDR3 nucleotides: TGTGCCAGTAGTATAGGCCGACAGGGGACAGGTGAAAAACTGTTTTTT. The chain recombines TRBV19 with TRBJ1-4; 8 nucleotides agree with TRBD1. CDR1 is LNHDA, CDR2 SQIVND, per germline (reference sequence). Losses at the gene ends were 1 base for V and 7 bases for J; bases not matched to a gene: 8. The CDR3 runs 16 residues. The whole variable domain, filled in from reference TRBV19 and TRBJ1-4, reads DGGITQSPKYLFRKEGQNVTLSCEQNLNHDAMYWYRQDPGQGLRLIYYSQIVNDFQKGDIAEGYSVSREKKESFPLTVTSAQKNPTAFYLCASSIGRQGTGEKLFFGSGTQLSVL.

This chain uses TRBV29-1 with TRBJ1-1, with TRBD1 matching 9 bases. CDR1 and CDR2 (germline): SQVTM, ANQGSEA. This CDR3 comprises 12 residues. V lost 7 bases to trimming and J lost 4 bases; unmatched junction nucleotides: 4. DNA for the CDR3: TGCAGCGCCCGACAGGGGGTCACTGAAGCTTTCTTT. This translates into CSARQGVTEAFF.

This clone was seen only once. The V call is TRBV10-1, the J call TRBJ2-3; D may be TRBD2 (5 bases). CDR3 length: 15 residues. CDR1 and CDR2 from the germline V gene are WNHNN and SYGVQD (reference sequence). Trimming cost V 0 bases and J 4 bases, with 11 bases left between them. The DNA for the CDR3 is TGCGCCAGCAGTGAGTCTGGGGTGAGGGCAGATACGCAGTATTTT. This encodes CASSESGVRADTQYF.

The chain is built from TRBV6-5 and TRBJ1-2; 8 bases are shared with TRBD1. Trimming removed 4 bases from V and 2 bases from J; junction bases left unmatched: 3. Germline CDR1 MNHEY, CDR2 SVGAGI. The CDR3 spans 14 residues. CDR3 sequence: CASSSNRGNYGYTF. Written as DNA, the CDR3 is TGTGCCAGCAGTTCTAACAGGGGGAACTATGGCTACACCTTC.

The V and J genes are TRBV29-1 and TRBJ2-5; D is unresolved. In germline, CDR1 is SQVTM, CDR2 ANQGSEA. The CDR3 runs 10 residues. The CDR3 protein is CGTSQETQYF. The CDR3 DNA sequence: TGCGGAACTTCACAAGAGACCCAGTACTTC.

The genes are TRBV5-6 and TRBJ1-2, with 7 bases lining up with TRBD1. The CDR3 is 14 amino acids. CDR1 is SGHDT and CDR2 is YYEEEE in the germline V gene. V shed 4 bases, J shed 4 bases, and the junction held 7 bases outside the gene matches. DNA for the CDR3: TGTGCCAGCAGCCGACAGGGAAGTGGCTATGGCTACACCTTC. It yields the protein CASSRQGSGYGYTF.

The rearrangement links TRBV10-3 to TRBJ1-6, with D tentatively TRBD1 (6 bases). Germline CDR1 and CDR2: ENHRY and SYGVKD. V was pared by 5 bases and J by 11 bases, with 31 bases between. The CDR3 has 19 amino acids. CDR3 sequence: CAISSPGAASALRGTPLHF. CDR3 bases: TGTGCCATCAGTTCCCCAGGGGCAGCCTCCGCCCTTAGAGGGACACCCCTCCACTTT.

The chain couples TRBV11-3 to TRBJ1-1, with D uncertain. CDR1 is SGHNT and CDR2 is YENEEA in the germline V gene. The CDR3 is 15 amino acids. V gave up 1 base and J gave up 1 base, with 10 bases separating them. The CDR3 nucleotides read TGTGCCAGCAGCTTAGGTGGACGGGAGAACACTGAAGCTTTCTTT. It is translated as CASSLGGRENTEAFF.

V usage is TRBV11-2 and J usage is TRBJ1-1; D unclear. CDR3 length: 16 residues. Germline CDR1 is SGHAT and CDR2 is FQNNGV. With 5 bases removed from V and 1 base from J, the gap between germline ends came to 17 bases. The CDR3 reads CASSTIPGPKNTEAFF. DNA of the CDR3: TGTGCCAGCAGCACAATCCCCGGACCAAAGAACACTGAAGCTTTCTTT.

By frequency in the sample, this clone is medium-sized (0.01 to 0.1%). The V call is TRBV9, the J call TRBJ1-5; TRBD1 might be the D (5 bases). Germline CDR1 reads SGDLS; CDR2 reads YYNGEE. V dropped 3 bases and J dropped 5 bases, with 9 bases sitting between them. This CDR3 contains 13 residues. In nucleotides, the CDR3 is TGTGCCAGCAGCGGAGACAGCTATCAGCCCCAGCATTTT. It codes for CASSGDSYQPQHF. The complete variable domain, with remaining parts taken from reference TRBV9 and TRBJ1-5, reads DSGVTQTPKHLITATGQRVTLRCSPRSGDLSVYWYQQSLDQGLQFLIQYYNGEERAKGNILERFSAQQFPDLHSELNLSSLELGDSALYFCASSGDSYQPQHFGDGTRLSIL.

This chain joins TRBV11-2 and TRBJ1-1, with D tentatively TRBD1 (5 bases). V lost 3 bases and J 7 bases, leaving 9 bases between the germline ends. Germline V gene lookup returns CDR1 SGHAT and CDR2 FQNNGV. The CDR3 is 12 amino acids. The CDR3 is CASSLGRNEAFF. The CDR3 coding sequence is TGTGCCAGCAGCTTGGGACGGAATGAAGCTTTCTTT. Full variable domain (missing parts from reference TRBV11-2 and TRBJ1-1): EAGVAQSPRYKIIEKRQSVAFWCNPISGHATLYWYQQILGQGPKLLIQFQNNGVVDDSQLPKDRFSAERLKGVDSTLKIQPAKLEDSAVYLCASSLGRNEAFFGQGTRLTVV.